The entry below gives a single T cell receptor beta chain sequence along with its context. The method was immunoSEQ multiplex PCR; TCRdb's version includes in-frame clones alone and lacks a portion of them. This table holds about 280,000 clones, roughly 90% found once. This entry is derived from a study of blood T cell repertoires in COVID-19. Study summary: Sources were T cells, B-cell-depleted T cells, or PBMCs; the material itself was cDNA or gDNA.

From germline, CDR1 is LNHDA and CDR2 SQIVND (reference sequence). The CDR3 sequence is 14 residues long. Trimming removed 5 bases from V and 3 bases from J, with 12 bases in between. The sequence was collected from a man between 45 and 60 years old with acute or convalescent COVID-19. The sample consisted of peripheral blood. The chain recombines TRBV19 with TRBJ2-3; a possible D gene is TRBD2 (5 bases). In DNA form, the CDR3 reads TGTGCCAGTAGTCCGATGCCGGGGACAGATACGCAGTATTTT. Translating it yields CASSPMPGTDTQYF. Combining the CDR3 with reference TRBV19 and TRBJ2-3 gives the whole variable domain DGGITQSPKYLFRKEGQNVTLSCEQNLNHDAMYWYRQDPGQGLRLIYYSQIVNDFQKGDIAEGYSVSREKKESFPLTVTSAQKNPTAFYLCASSPMPGTDTQYFGPGTRLTVL.